In its sample, the clone carrying this T cell receptor beta chain was seen many times. Its antigen remains unknown. Through a sample-barcoded 5' primer and a J-beta primer mix, a second PCR was run for roughly 6 to 11 cycles. TCRdb re-analysed the 5' RACE reads in MiXCR, keeping a single row per CDR3 protein. The repertoire consists of 1.6 million or so distinct CDR3 sequences, with roughly 32% occurring once and the leading ten covering roughly 10%. The sample originates from a study of blood T cells in healthy people across ages. Study observations and caveats: It was held that the diversity estimates obtained from one million T cells were underestimates. Versus aged donors, long-lived donors had higher diversity and more naive CD4+ cells.

Per germline, CDR1 KGHSH and CDR2 LQKENI. V was pared by 1 base and J by 1 base, with 11 bases between. This CDR3 region has 17 residues. The study isolated at least 6.5 million PBMCs from each sample. The material sequenced was blood. This clonotype was obtained from a woman aged 25 to 39 in good health. V usage is TRBV18 and J usage is TRBJ2-6; a possible D gene is TRBD2 (6 bases). The CDR3 here is CASSPQSRGSGANVLTF. As DNA, the CDR3 is TGTGCCAGCTCACCACAGAGTCGGGGGTCTGGGGCCAACGTCCTGACTTTC.